Each of the 16 T cell receptor beta chains below was sequenced from the same sample in a study of Graves' ophthalmopathy and Graves' hyperthyroidism. The authors amplified TCR beta CDR3 regions from RNA transcripts. RT-PCR with HTBI primers came first, then second-round multiplex PCR. Each CDR3 protein is one row after TCRdb ran MiXCR on the multiplex PCR reads. The sample carries some 410,000 distinct CDR3 sequences, 21% recorded once. Sequenced input: peripheral blood. These receptors all come from a woman aged 18-29 years with stable Graves' hyperthyroidism.

The chain employs TRBV20-1 and TRBJ1-2; unclear D gene. Between the trimmed V and J ends, which lost 4 bases and 6 bases, there was a span of 9 bases. CDR3 length: 11 residues. Looked up from germline, CDR1 is DFQATT and CDR2 is SNEGSKA (reference sequence). DNA of the CDR3: TGCAGTGCTACACCAGACCATGGCTACACCTTC. Encoded protein: CSATPDHGYTF.

This clonotype was observed at least ten times. This sequence joins TRBV11-1 and TRBJ2-7; unclear D gene. Per germline, CDR1 SGHAT and CDR2 FQDESV (reference sequence). CDR3 length: 15 amino acids. V lost 0 bases to trimming and J lost 4 bases, with 13 bases between them. CDR3 amino acids: CASSLAVELTYEQYF. In DNA, the CDR3 is TGTGCCAGCAGCTTAGCGGTGGAACTTACGTACGAGCAGTACTTC.

This clonotype was found many times. The V and J genes are TRBV27 and TRBJ1-5; D is possibly TRBD1 (5 bases). With 6 bases removed from V and 0 bases from J, the gap between germline ends came to 12 bases. The germline V gene encodes CDR1 MNHEY and CDR2 SMNVEV (reference sequence). CDR3 length: 15 residues. The CDR3 coding sequence is TGTGCCAGCAGGGGGGGAACCTATAGCAATCAGCCCCAGCATTTT. It specifies CASRGGTYSNQPQHF.

This clonotype was seen many times. The chain couples TRBV20-1 to TRBJ2-5; 8 nucleotides match TRBD2. Germline lookup yields CDR1 DFQATT and CDR2 SNEGSKA (reference sequence). Germline trimming cut 6 bases from V and 9 bases from J; bases unmatched to any gene: 12. The CDR3 loop spans 13 amino acids. The CDR3 nucleotides are TGCAGTGCCGCCCCCCTAGGGCGGGAGGCCCAGTACTTC. This translates into CSAAPLGREAQYF.

This clonotype was detected only a few times. V is TRBV6-1 and J is TRBJ2-1, with 12 bases aligning to TRBD2. The CDR3 spans 15 residues. Germline-derived CDR1 and CDR2 are MNHNS and SASEGT. J was trimmed by 6 bases and V by 6 bases; bases with no gene match: 6. The CDR3 spells CASSRLAGDVNEQFF. DNA for the CDR3: TGTGCCAGCAGCCGACTAGCGGGGGATGTCAATGAGCAGTTCTTC.

The V gene is TRBV28, the J gene TRBJ2-5; 7 nucleotides match TRBD2. CDR1 and CDR2 from the germline V gene are MDHEN and SYDVKM. CDR3 length: 21 residues. The V gene end was trimmed by 5 bases and the J gene end by 5 bases; junction bases not matched to a gene: 29. CDR3 nucleotides: TGTGCCAGCAGTCCCCCGGGGGAGGGGATCCAAGAGACCCAGTACTTTGAGACCCAGTACTTC. Amino acids: CASSPPGEGIQETQYFETQYF.

This clonotype was seen many times. The chain combines TRBV24-1 with TRBJ2-7, with 7 nucleotides matching TRBD2. Germline V CDR1 and CDR2: KGHDR, SFDVKD. CDR3 length equals 20 residues. The V segment lost 9 bases and the J segment 1 base; nucleotides outside the gene matches: 26. The CDR3 DNA sequence: TGTGCCACCTTCAACCCTTGGTGGGTCGGATTAGCGGGCGCTTCCTACGAGCAGTACTTC. This gives the protein CATFNPWWVGLAGASYEQYF.

This clonotype was seen more than once but under ten times. The V gene is TRBV28, the J gene TRBJ1-1; D gene uncertain. This CDR3 has 14 amino acids. V lost 5 bases, J lost 3 bases, and 13 bases lay in between. Germline V CDR1 and CDR2: MDHEN, SYDVKM. CDR3: CASSLSLWHTEAFF. The CDR3 region has the DNA TGTGCCAGCAGTCTCTCCCTGTGGCACACTGAAGCTTTCTTT.

This clonotype was found many times. This rearrangement joins TRBV5-1 to TRBJ1-1; no firm D call. CDR3 length: 14 amino acids. V was shortened by 1 base and J by 1 base, with 8 bases between the two germline ends. From germline, CDR1 is SGHRS and CDR2 YFSETQ. CDR3 bases: TGCGCCAGCAGCTTGCTAGACACGAACACTGAAGCTTTCTTT. Its translation is CASSLLDTNTEAFF.

This clonotype was found many times. The chain carries TRBV12-3 or TRBV12-4 and TRBJ2-2, with 8 bases lining up with TRBD2. The CDR3 runs 16 residues. J was trimmed by 5 bases and V by 6 bases; bases with no gene match: 11. CDR3 DNA sequence: TGTGCCAGCAGCTGGGGGGGGACTAGTGGGACCGGGGAGCTGTTTTTT. This translates into CASSWGGTSGTGELFF.

The table lists this clonotype with a few counts. The V call is TRBV12-3 or TRBV12-4, the J call TRBJ1-5, with 10 positions matching TRBD1. V was clipped by 3 bases and J by 9 bases; unmatched bases: 14. The CDR3 covers 17 residues. The DNA for the CDR3 is TGTGCCAGCAGTTTGGACAGGGGGTTCGGCCTAGGAGGGCCCCAGCATTTT. Residues: CASSLDRGFGLGGPQHF.

The sample holds many counts of this clonotype. V is TRBV7-9 and J is TRBJ1-6; D is unclear. Trimming took 10 bases from V and 10 from J, leaving 20 bases between them. Germline V gene data show CDR1 as SEHNR and CDR2 as FQNEAQ (reference sequence). The CDR3 covers 14 residues. CDR3 bases: TGTGCCACTTCCGGACGGCTCTTGGGGTCACCCCTCCACTTT. This translates into CATSGRLLGSPLHF.

The chain links TRBV2 to TRBJ2-7; 9 nucleotides line up with TRBD2. Germline CDR1 and CDR2: SNHLY and FYNNEI. V gave up 6 bases and J gave up 5 bases; unmatched junction bases: 2. CDR3 size: 12 residues. The CDR3 nucleotides read TGTGCCAGCAGGGGACTAGCCCACGAGCAGTACTTC. This sequence encodes CASRGLAHEQYF.

The chain joins TRBV20-1 to TRBJ2-7; 10 nucleotides align to TRBD2. Unmatched junction bases numbered 5, after V lost 6 bases and J lost 0 bases. CDR3 length: 14 amino acids. Germline loops: CDR1 DFQATT, CDR2 SNEGSKA (reference sequence). The CDR3 here is CSALSGGASYEQYF. The CDR3 coding sequence is TGCAGTGCGCTAAGCGGGGGGGCCTCCTACGAGCAGTACTTC.

This clonotype has a count of ten or more. This chain uses TRBV12-3 or TRBV12-4 with TRBJ2-7; 8 bases are shared with TRBD2. With V trimmed by 5 bases and J by 3 bases, 15 bases remained unmatched. The CDR3 covers 17 residues. This CDR3 is CASSPYSGGASHYEQYF. Written as DNA, the CDR3 is TGTGCCAGCAGTCCCTATTCGGGGGGGGCCTCCCACTACGAGCAGTACTTC.

The J gene is TRBJ1-1, the V gene TRBV6-1, with 9 bases lining up with TRBD1. V lost 8 bases and J lost 7; bases outside the gene matches: 11. The germline V gene encodes CDR1 MNHNS and CDR2 SASEGT. The CDR3 consists of 14 residues. The CDR3 nucleotides read TGTGCCAGCGGCCGGGACAGGGCTTACAGTGAAGCTTTCTTT. Residues: CASGRDRAYSEAFF.